The source of this T cell receptor (beta chain) is a study of T-cell reconstitution after alpha-beta-depleted transplantation in children. Study findings and constraints: At around two months after transplant, the alpha-beta T cells were reportedly derived from several hundred expanded clones that came from non-depleted graft cells. Newly made T cells mostly supplied T-cell counts and diversity one year after transplant.

The CDR3 runs 15 residues. Trimming cost V 5 bases and J 2 bases; bases outside gene matches: 5. This clonotype was seen repeatedly, ten times or more. The antigen remains undetermined. Using unique molecular identifiers, the investigators prepared the TCRbeta library. TCRdb redid the calling of the PCR reads with MiXCR, one entry per CDR3 protein. The data show approximately 30,000 distinct CDR3 sequences, about 7% seen once. The chain combines TRBV12-3 or TRBV12-4 with TRBJ2-5, with 10 positions matching TRBD2. The sequence derives from a child less than two years old who had a stem cell transplant for acute myeloid leukemia, so the T cells may come from the graft donor. The material was peripheral blood, obtained 60 days after TCRalphabeta/CD19-depleted stem cell transplant. CDR3 nucleotide sequence: TGTGCCAGCAGTCCCGGGACTAGCGTTCAAGAGACCCAGTACTTC. Protein: CASSPGTSVQETQYF.